These T cell receptor beta chains were read from a single sample in a study of identical twins. TCRdb re-called the 5' RACE reads with MiXCR, one entry per CDR3 protein. The data contain roughly 1,500,000 distinct CDR3 sequences, about 32% of them seen just once; the ten biggest clones take up less than 0.35%. Material for sequencing was cord blood. The origin of the receptors is a newborn girl in good health. Both conserved end residues are part of each CDR3. The D gene is left open where the match is weak. Clone size is stated in some rows and not others, as once, few, many or a class when expanded.

j_call: TRBJ2-1
d_call: -
clone_size: -
v_call: TRBV2
cdr3_aa: CASTGRTPHNEQFF
cdr3_nt: TGTGCCAGCACCGGTCGGACTCCACACAATGAGCAGTTCTTC

j_call: TRBJ2-5
d_call: TRBD2
clone_size: few
v_call: TRBV7-2
cdr3_aa: CASSLHPSGTQETQYF
cdr3_nt: TGTGCCAGCAGCTTACACCCCAGCGGGACCCAAGAGACCCAGTACTTC

j_call: TRBJ2-1
d_call: -
clone_size: -
v_call: TRBV27
cdr3_aa: CASSPTGSPYNEQFF
cdr3_nt: TGTGCCAGCAGTCCTACAGGGTCCCCGTACAATGAGCAGTTCTTC

j_call: TRBJ2-1
d_call: TRBD2
clone_size: -
v_call: TRBV20-1
cdr3_aa: CSARNPGGRNEQFF
cdr3_nt: TGCAGTGCTCGAAATCCTGGCGGGAGGAATGAGCAGTTCTTC

j_call: TRBJ2-7
d_call: TRBD1
clone_size: -
v_call: TRBV20-1
cdr3_aa: CSARGQGRGELYF
cdr3_nt: TGCAGTGCTAGGGGACAGGGACGGGGTGAGCTGTACTTC

j_call: TRBJ2-7
d_call: TRBD2
clone_size: -
v_call: TRBV7-2
cdr3_aa: CASSLAGVRNNEQYF
cdr3_nt: TGTGCCAGCAGCCTAGCGGGAGTGAGGAACAATGAGCAGTACTTC

j_call: TRBJ1-3
d_call: -
clone_size: -
v_call: TRBV20-1
cdr3_aa: CSAYGTDSGNTIYF
cdr3_nt: TGCAGTGCCTACGGGACGGACTCTGGAAACACCATATATTTT

j_call: TRBJ2-7
d_call: TRBD1
clone_size: few
v_call: TRBV9
cdr3_aa: CASSVDPNTGGYEQYF
cdr3_nt: TGTGCCAGCAGCGTAGACCCTAACACAGGGGGCTACGAGCAGTACTTC

j_call: TRBJ2-3
d_call: -
clone_size: -
v_call: TRBV21-1
cdr3_aa: CASSKGATPPRGDTQYF
cdr3_nt: TGTGCCAGCAGCAAAGGAGCTACCCCTCCCCGGGGGGATACGCAGTATTTT

j_call: TRBJ1-6
d_call: -
clone_size: -
v_call: TRBV4-2
cdr3_aa: CASSQVKMTFGSPLHF
cdr3_nt: TGTGCCAGCAGCCAAGTTAAGATGACCTTTGGGTCACCCCTCCACTTT

j_call: TRBJ2-2
d_call: -
clone_size: -
v_call: TRBV3-1
cdr3_aa: CASSQGRKNTGELFF
cdr3_nt: TGTGCCAGCAGCCAAGGAAGGAAGAACACCGGGGAGCTGTTTTTT

j_call: TRBJ2-7
d_call: TRBD2
clone_size: few
v_call: TRBV14
cdr3_aa: CASSQTSSGRLYEQYF
cdr3_nt: TGTGCCAGCAGCCAAACCTCTAGCGGGCGGCTATACGAGCAGTACTTC

j_call: TRBJ2-2
d_call: TRBD2
clone_size: few
v_call: TRBV7-2
cdr3_aa: CASSFIAGGPGELFF
cdr3_nt: TGTGCCAGCAGCTTTATAGCGGGAGGGCCCGGGGAGCTGTTTTTT

j_call: TRBJ2-3
d_call: -
clone_size: -
v_call: TRBV25-1
cdr3_aa: CASSELTGTSGTDTQYF
cdr3_nt: TGTGCCAGCAGTGAACTCACCGGGACCTCTGGCACAGATACGCAGTATTTT

j_call: TRBJ2-1
d_call: TRBD2
clone_size: -
v_call: TRBV27
cdr3_aa: CASSATPGTSGRYNEQFF
cdr3_nt: TGTGCCAGCAGTGCTACACCCGGGACTAGCGGGAGGTATAATGAGCAGTTCTTC

j_call: TRBJ1-2
d_call: -
clone_size: -
v_call: TRBV7-2
cdr3_aa: CATARERAPNYGYTF
cdr3_nt: TGTGCCACCGCGCGCGAGAGGGCCCCCAACTATGGCTACACCTTC

j_call: TRBJ2-4
d_call: TRBD2
clone_size: few
v_call: TRBV20-1
cdr3_aa: CSARDPFGGIKNIQYF
cdr3_nt: TGCAGTGCTAGAGATCCCTTCGGGGGGATCAAAAACATTCAGTACTTC

j_call: TRBJ2-2
d_call: TRBD1
clone_size: many
v_call: TRBV7-2
cdr3_aa: CASSLAGTGNTGELFF
cdr3_nt: TGTGCCAGCAGCTTAGCCGGGACAGGGAACACCGGGGAGCTGTTTTTT

j_call: TRBJ2-5
d_call: TRBD2
clone_size: few
v_call: TRBV2
cdr3_aa: CASSTSGGTRETQYF
cdr3_nt: TGTGCCAGCAGTACTAGCGGGGGGACTAGAGAGACCCAGTACTTC

j_call: TRBJ2-3
d_call: -
clone_size: many
v_call: TRBV9
cdr3_aa: CASSSRRMQYF
cdr3_nt: TGTGCCAGCAGCTCCCGCCGAATGCAGTATTTT

j_call: TRBJ2-3
d_call: TRBD2
clone_size: few
v_call: TRBV20-1
cdr3_aa: CSVPRAGGRADTQYF
cdr3_nt: TGCAGTGTCCCGCGTGCGGGAGGAAGGGCAGATACGCAGTATTTT

j_call: TRBJ2-7
d_call: TRBD2
clone_size: -
v_call: TRBV12-3/TRBV12-4
cdr3_aa: CASSFRTSGYYNEQYF
cdr3_nt: TGTGCCAGCAGTTTTCGGACTAGCGGATATTACAATGAGCAGTACTTC

j_call: TRBJ1-1
d_call: -
clone_size: few
v_call: TRBV29-1
cdr3_aa: CSTDSRGMNTEAFF
cdr3_nt: TGCAGCACCGATTCAAGAGGGATGAACACTGAAGCTTTCTTT

j_call: TRBJ2-3
d_call: TRBD1
clone_size: -
v_call: TRBV20-1
cdr3_aa: CSARDAGTGVADTQYF
cdr3_nt: TGCAGTGCTAGAGATGCCGGGACAGGGGTGGCAGATACGCAGTATTTT

j_call: TRBJ2-2
d_call: TRBD1
clone_size: few
v_call: TRBV2
cdr3_aa: CASTTGLGGELFF
cdr3_nt: TGTGCCAGCACGACAGGGTTGGGCGGGGAGCTGTTTTTT

j_call: TRBJ1-1
d_call: TRBD1
clone_size: few
v_call: TRBV2
cdr3_aa: CASRIPGQGNTEAFF
cdr3_nt: TGTGCCAGCAGGATCCCGGGACAGGGGAACACTGAAGCTTTCTTT

j_call: TRBJ2-3
d_call: TRBD1
clone_size: -
v_call: TRBV20-1
cdr3_aa: CSASDRVSDTQYF
cdr3_nt: TGCAGTGCTAGTGACAGGGTGTCAGATACGCAGTATTTT

j_call: TRBJ2-5
d_call: TRBD1
clone_size: -
v_call: TRBV20-1
cdr3_aa: CSARGPETGEMKTQYF
cdr3_nt: TGCAGTGCTAGAGGCCCCGAGACAGGGGAGATGAAGACCCAGTACTTC

j_call: TRBJ2-3
d_call: TRBD2
clone_size: -
v_call: TRBV2
cdr3_aa: CASDSGGSTDTQYF
cdr3_nt: TGTGCCAGCGACTCGGGGGGGAGCACAGATACGCAGTATTTT

j_call: TRBJ2-7
d_call: -
clone_size: many
v_call: TRBV20-1
cdr3_aa: CSASAVGEQYF
cdr3_nt: TGCAGTGCTAGTGCCGTAGGCGAGCAGTACTTC

j_call: TRBJ2-5
d_call: -
clone_size: once
v_call: TRBV20-1
cdr3_aa: CSARRGGYREETQYF
cdr3_nt: TGCAGTGCTCGGAGAGGGGGGTATAGGGAAGAGACCCAGTACTTC

j_call: TRBJ2-5
d_call: TRBD2
clone_size: -
v_call: TRBV7-2
cdr3_aa: CASSPQLAGAKHEQYF
cdr3_nt: TGTGCCAGCAGCCCCCAACTAGCGGGAGCCAAGCATGAGCAGTACTTC

j_call: TRBJ1-5
d_call: -
clone_size: few
v_call: TRBV11-2
cdr3_aa: CASSLIGGGQPQHF
cdr3_nt: TGTGCCAGCAGCTTAATAGGGGGAGGACAGCCCCAGCATTTT

j_call: TRBJ2-7
d_call: -
clone_size: -
v_call: TRBV29-1
cdr3_aa: CSARQSFSYEQYF
cdr3_nt: TGCAGCGCCCGCCAGAGTTTCTCCTACGAGCAGTACTTC

j_call: TRBJ1-2
d_call: TRBD1
clone_size: -
v_call: TRBV20-1
cdr3_aa: CSAPGQGDVYGYTF
cdr3_nt: TGCAGTGCCCCTGGACAGGGGGATGTCTATGGCTACACCTTC

j_call: TRBJ2-7
d_call: -
clone_size: -
v_call: TRBV7-9
cdr3_aa: CASSLGKIGTIYEQYF
cdr3_nt: TGTGCCAGCAGCTTAGGGAAGATCGGGACAATCTACGAGCAGTACTTC

j_call: TRBJ1-5
d_call: -
clone_size: -
v_call: TRBV12-3/TRBV12-4
cdr3_aa: CASSFSGRSNQPQHF
cdr3_nt: TGTGCCAGCAGTTTTTCGGGAAGGAGCAATCAGCCCCAGCATTTT

j_call: TRBJ2-4
d_call: -
clone_size: -
v_call: TRBV7-6
cdr3_aa: CASSLVDQGGNIQYF
cdr3_nt: TGTGCCAGCAGCTTAGTGGATCAGGGGGGGAACATTCAGTACTTC

j_call: TRBJ1-5
d_call: -
clone_size: -
v_call: TRBV27
cdr3_aa: CADRFGWWQGFGQPQHF
cdr3_nt: TGTGCCGACAGATTTGGGTGGTGGCAGGGGTTTGGTCAGCCCCAGCATTTT

j_call: TRBJ2-3
d_call: TRBD2
clone_size: -
v_call: TRBV7-8
cdr3_aa: CASSLAGGPSADTQYF
cdr3_nt: TGTGCCAGCAGCTTAGCGGGAGGGCCTAGCGCAGATACGCAGTATTTT